A single sample is the source of the 18 T cell receptor beta chains below, sequenced in a study of blood T cell repertoires in COVID-19. Clones were sequenced by immunoSEQ multiplex PCR, and TCRdb holds only the in-frame ones, with some missing. The sample has around 210,000 clones, around 80% seen once; the top ten hold about 5.5%. Sequencing input: peripheral blood. Receptors originate from a woman in her sixties or seventies with acute or convalescent COVID-19.

The chain joins TRBV11-2 to TRBJ2-3, with 8 bases that match TRBD1. With V trimmed by 1 base and J by 6 bases, 9 bases remained unmatched. The CDR3 contains 16 residues. CDR1 is SGHAT, CDR2 FQNNGV, per germline. This CDR3 is CASSLGGTGHTDTQYF. The CDR3 DNA is TGTGCCAGCAGCTTAGGTGGGACAGGTCATACGGATACGCAGTATTTT.

The genes are TRBV18 and TRBJ2-1, with D possibly TRBD1 on 5 matching bases. V was trimmed by 8 bases and J by 0 bases, leaving 11 bases between them. CDR1 is KGHSH, CDR2 LQKENI, per germline. The CDR3 spans 14 residues. CDR3 bases: TGTGCCAGCGCAAAAGGGGACTCCTACAATGAGCAGTTCTTC. Its translation: CASAKGDSYNEQFF. Combining the CDR3 with reference TRBV18 and TRBJ2-1 gives the whole variable domain NAGVMQNPRHLVRRRGQEARLRCSPMKGHSHVYWYRQLPEEGLKFMVYLQKENIIDESGMPKERFSAEFPKEGPSILRIQQVVRGDSAAYFCASAKGDSYNEQFFGPGTRLTVL.

The gene calls are TRBV28 and TRBJ2-1; 14 bases line up with TRBD2. CDR1 is MDHEN and CDR2 is SYDVKM in the germline V gene. This CDR3 comprises 15 residues. The V gene end was trimmed by 2 bases and the J gene end by 11 bases; junction bases not matched to a gene: 5. The CDR3 region is CASSLQGLAGAQQFF. The CDR3 coding sequence is TGTGCCAGCAGTTTACAGGGACTAGCGGGAGCTCAGCAGTTCTTC. Together with reference TRBV28 and TRBJ2-1, the CDR3 gives the full variable domain: DVKVTQSSRYLVKRTGEKVFLECVQDMDHENMFWYRQDPGLGLRLIYFSYDVKMKEKGDIPEGYSVSREKKERFSLILESASTNQTSMYLCASSLQGLAGAQQFFGPGTRLTVL.

V and J are TRBV6-5 and TRBJ2-7; 7 positions match TRBD2. The CDR3 is 16 residues long. CDR1 MNHEY and CDR2 SVGAGI come from the germline V gene. Germline trimming cut 0 bases from V and 2 bases from J; bases unmatched to any gene: 7. This CDR3 is CASSYSGGSSAYEQYF. For the CDR3, the DNA is TGTGCCAGCAGTTACTCGGGCGGGAGTAGCGCCTACGAGCAGTACTTC.

CDR3 nucleotides: TGTGCCAGCAGTTCGGAAGGGACAATCGGCATTCAGTACTTC. Its protein product is CASSSEGTIGIQYF. The V gene is TRBV5-4, the J gene TRBJ2-4, with D maybe TRBD1 (6 bases). The germline gives CDR1 SGHNT, CDR2 YYREEE (reference sequence). The ends were cut back, 5 bases at V and 9 bases at J, with 18 bases in the middle. The CDR3 is 14 residues long. The variable domain in full, with the rest retrieved from reference TRBV5-4 and TRBJ2-4, is ETGVTQSPTHLIKTRGQQVTLRCSSQSGHNTVSWYQQALGQGPQFIFQYYREEENGRGNFPPRFSGLQFPNYSSELNVNALELDDSALYLCASSSEGTIGIQYFGAGTRLSVL.

In DNA form, the CDR3 reads TGTGCCAGCAGTGAAACATCTCTGGGGGGAGGGTTAACTTTCTTT. Its protein is CASSETSLGGGLTFF. The chain is built from TRBV25-1 and TRBJ1-1, with D maybe TRBD1 (5 bases). Germline values: CDR1 MGHDK, CDR2 SYGVNS. The ends were cut back, 2 bases at V and 12 bases at J, with 22 bases in the middle. CDR3 length: 15 amino acids.

The rearrangement uses TRBV7-2 and TRBJ2-5; 9 bases match TRBD2. V lost 1 base, J lost 3 bases, and 0 bases stayed unmatched. The germline CDR1 and CDR2 sequences are SGHTA and FQGNSA. This CDR3 has 14 amino acids. The CDR3 DNA reads TGTGCCAGCAGCTTAGGACTAGCGGAAGAGACCCAGTACTTC. Its protein product is CASSLGLAEETQYF.

The chain has TRBV28 and TRBJ1-4; perhaps TRBD1 as D (6 bases). Trimming cost V 5 bases and J 7 bases, with 11 bases left between them. The CDR3 has 13 residues. In germline, CDR1 is MDHEN, CDR2 SYDVKM. CDR3 nucleotides: TGTGCCAGCAGTCCCTGGGACACTGAAAAACTGTTTTTT. Residues: CASSPWDTEKLFF.

J is TRBJ2-1 and V is TRBV3-1 (or the pseudogene TRBV3-2), with D tentatively TRBD2 (6 bases). Trimming cost V 5 bases and J 1 base, with 15 bases left between them. Germline CDR1 reads LGHDT; CDR2 reads YNNKEL (reference sequence). CDR3 length: 16 residues. The chain's CDR3 is CASSGLAYGSYNEQFF. The DNA of the CDR3 is TGTGCCAGCAGCGGCCTAGCGTATGGGTCCTACAATGAGCAGTTCTTC.

This chain connects TRBV23-1 to TRBJ2-2, with D possibly TRBD1 on 6 matching bases. TRBV23-1 is designated an ORF whose function remains uncertain. There are 14 residues in the CDR3. Trimming cost V 4 bases and J 4 bases, with 10 bases left between them. The CDR3 nucleotides are TGCGCCAGCAGTCTGCCCAGGGGCACCGGGGAGCTGTTTTTT. The encoded protein is CASSLPRGTGELFF.

This chain uses TRBV7-2 with TRBJ2-1, with a tentative D call TRBD2 (6 bases). V lost 3 bases and J 0 bases, leaving 6 bases between the germline ends. This CDR3 has 14 residues. Germline values: CDR1 SGHTA, CDR2 FQGNSA. CDR3 in DNA: TGTGCCAGCAGCTTTAGCGGCTCCTACAATGAGCAGTTCTTC. Translation gives CASSFSGSYNEQFF.

This clone was observed a single time. The genes are TRBV30 and TRBJ2-2; D gene ambiguous. This CDR3 comprises 11 residues. The germline V gene has CDR1 GTSNPN and CDR2 SVGIG (reference sequence). Trimming removed 4 bases at V and 7 bases at J, with 7 bases between. The CDR3: CAWNSYGELFF. The CDR3, as DNA: TGTGCCTGGAACTCTTACGGGGAGCTGTTTTTT.

The chain combines TRBV6-5 with TRBJ1-5; 8 bases map to TRBD1. Germline-derived CDR1 and CDR2 are MNHEY and SVGAGI. The CDR3 contains 14 residues. J gave up 5 bases and V 6 bases, and 6 bases lay outside the gene matches. CDR3 protein: CASRFSRGHQPQHF. DNA for the CDR3: TGTGCCAGCAGGTTTAGCAGGGGGCATCAGCCCCAGCATTTT.

The chain employs TRBV14 and TRBJ2-1; possibly TRBD2 for D (5 bases). The V gene's germline CDR1 is SGHDN and CDR2 FVKESK. The CDR3 consists of 16 residues. Trimming took 4 bases from V and 0 from J, leaving 13 bases between them. The CDR3 protein is CASSPGYTRSYNEQFF. CDR3 bases: TGTGCCAGCAGCCCGGGGTACACCCGCTCCTACAATGAGCAGTTCTTC.

The V call is TRBV19, the J call TRBJ1-1; 10 bases map to TRBD1. Germline V lookup: CDR1 LNHDA, CDR2 SQIVND (reference sequence). The CDR3 is 16 residues long. J lost 6 bases, V lost 3 bases, and 10 bases had no gene match. The CDR3 loop reads CASSIYPGQGRPEAFF. The CDR3 nucleotides read TGTGCCAGTAGTATTTATCCGGGACAGGGGCGACCTGAAGCTTTCTTT.

The CDR3 spells CASSQVRTSGRNEQFF. CDR3 coding DNA: TGTGCCAGCAGCCAAGTTCGGACTAGCGGGAGAAATGAGCAGTTCTTC. The V and J genes are TRBV14 and TRBJ2-1, with 13 nucleotides matching TRBD2. The germline gives CDR1 SGHDN, CDR2 FVKESK. The CDR3 runs 16 residues. V was clipped by 1 base and J by 7 bases; unmatched bases: 4.

This clone was picked up one time. This chain links TRBV18 with TRBJ2-6; 7 bases agree with TRBD2. The germline V gene has CDR1 KGHSH and CDR2 LQKENI. V lost 6 bases to trimming and J lost 3 bases; unmatched junction nucleotides: 11. This CDR3 contains 17 residues. The CDR3, as DNA: TGTGCCAGCTCGCCTACCGGACTAGGTCATGGGGCCAACGTCCTGACTTTC. Its translation: CASSPTGLGHGANVLTF.

This chain joins TRBV4-1 and TRBJ2-7, with 7 bases fitting TRBD2. Germline V gene sequence: CDR1 MGHRA, CDR2 YSYEKL. Germline trimming cut 1 base from V and 1 base from J; bases unmatched to any gene: 4. The CDR3 length is 15 residues. The CDR3 region has the DNA TGCGCCAGCAGCCAAGGACTAGCTCCTTCCTACGAGCAGTACTTC. Translated: CASSQGLAPSYEQYF.